The following is a TCR beta chain sequence with its context. The source of the sample is a study of blood T cell repertoires in COVID-19. In the study overall: Researchers got acute and convalescent COVID-19 samples from the United States, Italy and Spain.

Libraries were prepared by immunoSEQ multiplex PCR; TCRdb keeps only in-frame clonotypes and omits some of them. The profile shows 200,000 to 250,000 clones, 70% to 90% of them singletons. Trimming removed 3 bases from V and 2 bases from J; junction bases left unmatched: 13. This CDR3 is built from 19 residues. The germline CDR1 and CDR2 sequences are SGHVS and FNYEAQ. This TCR came from a man between 40 and 49 years old who had recovered from COVID-19. The J gene is TRBJ2-6, the V gene TRBV7-6; 7 nucleotides match TRBD1. Input material: PBMCs or T cells enriched from blood (not recorded which). The CDR3 DNA follows: TGTGCCAGCAGCTTCCCCCTTTCGGCTGACAGGGCTGGGGCCAACGTCCTGACTTTC. As protein: CASSFPLSADRAGANVLTF.